The clone carrying this TCR beta chain has only a few counts. What it recognizes is unknown. The CDR3 runs to 16 residues. In germline, CDR1 is SGHVS, CDR2 FQNEAQ. V was shortened by 6 bases and J by 1 base, with 18 bases between the two germline ends. After 5'RACE with constant-segment primers, TCR alpha and TCR beta cDNA libraries carrying sample barcodes and UMIs were obtained. TCRdb called the 5' RACE reads again in MiXCR, with one record for every CDR3 protein. The sample comprises roughly 250,000 distinct CDR3 sequences, about 15% of which are singletons, and 3% to 4.5% rests with the top ten. This sample was included in a study of T-cell memory formation after mild COVID-19. General study findings and limits: Balance between CD4 and CD8 was seen in clones contracting day 15 to 85, and a CD4+ lean was seen in later expanders. Mostly located in CM and EM were contracting CD4+ clones, with contracting CD8+ clones located in EMRA.

Input material: PBMCs or a T cell subset sorted from them (not recorded which). This TCR was sampled from a man younger than 35 who had mild COVID-19 (a few samples of this study predate the infection). Cell type and time point are not known. V is TRBV7-8 and J is TRBJ2-5, with D perhaps TRBD2 (5 bases). The CDR3 spells CASSPTGAAGQETQYF. CDR3 DNA sequence: TGTGCCAGCAGTCCTACCGGAGCGGCGGGCCAAGAGACCCAGTACTTC.